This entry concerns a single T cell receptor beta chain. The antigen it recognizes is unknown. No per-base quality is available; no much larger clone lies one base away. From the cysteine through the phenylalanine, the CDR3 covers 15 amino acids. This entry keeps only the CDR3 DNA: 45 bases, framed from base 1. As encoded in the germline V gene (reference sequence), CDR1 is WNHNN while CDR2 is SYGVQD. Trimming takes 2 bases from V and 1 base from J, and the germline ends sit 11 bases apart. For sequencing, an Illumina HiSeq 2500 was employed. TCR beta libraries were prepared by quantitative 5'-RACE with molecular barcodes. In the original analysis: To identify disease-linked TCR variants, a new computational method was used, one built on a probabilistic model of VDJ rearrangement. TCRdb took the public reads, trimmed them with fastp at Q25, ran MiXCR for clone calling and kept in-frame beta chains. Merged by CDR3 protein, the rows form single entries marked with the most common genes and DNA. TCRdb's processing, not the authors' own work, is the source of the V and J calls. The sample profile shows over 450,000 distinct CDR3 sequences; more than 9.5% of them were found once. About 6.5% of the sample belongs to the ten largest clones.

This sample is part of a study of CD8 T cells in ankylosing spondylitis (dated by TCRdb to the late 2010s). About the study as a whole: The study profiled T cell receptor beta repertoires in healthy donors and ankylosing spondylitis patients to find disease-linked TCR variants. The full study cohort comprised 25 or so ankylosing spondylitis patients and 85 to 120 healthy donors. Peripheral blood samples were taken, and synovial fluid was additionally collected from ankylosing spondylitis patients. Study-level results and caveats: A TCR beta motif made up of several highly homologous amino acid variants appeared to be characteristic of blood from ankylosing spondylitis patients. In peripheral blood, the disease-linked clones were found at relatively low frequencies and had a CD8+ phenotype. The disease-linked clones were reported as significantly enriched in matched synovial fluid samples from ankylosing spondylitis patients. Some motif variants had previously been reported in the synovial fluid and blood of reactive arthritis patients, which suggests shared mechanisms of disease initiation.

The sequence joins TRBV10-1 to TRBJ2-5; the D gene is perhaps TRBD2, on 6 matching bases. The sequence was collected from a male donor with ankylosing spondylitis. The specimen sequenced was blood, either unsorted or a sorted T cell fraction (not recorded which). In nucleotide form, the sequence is TGCGCCAGCAGTGAGGGGTCTAGCGCCCAAGAGACCCAGTACTTC. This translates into CASSEGSSAQETQYF.